The following is a T cell receptor beta chain sequence with its context. These data originate in a study of blood T cell repertoires in COVID-19. The wider study: Researchers got acute and convalescent COVID-19 samples from the United States, Italy and Spain. The cDNA or gDNA used as material had been derived from T cells, B-cell-depleted T cells, or PBMCs.

The assay was immunoSEQ multiplex PCR, and TCRdb's table has in-frame clones only and misses some. The data contain about 180,000 clones, approximately 88% of them seen just once; the ten biggest clones take up around 6.3%. Germline CDR1 and CDR2: SGHRS and YFSETQ. This CDR3 comprises 14 residues. Trimming removed 1 base at V and 7 bases at J, with 12 bases between. The chain uses TRBV5-1 and TRBJ1-5; D may be TRBD1 (6 bases). The sequenced material came from peripheral blood. This TCR derives from a middle-aged woman with COVID-19, enrolled during active disease. The CDR3 coding sequence is TGCGCCAGCAGCTTGATGGGGGGGGCCCAGCCCCAGCATTTT. This sequence encodes CASSLMGGAQPQHF.